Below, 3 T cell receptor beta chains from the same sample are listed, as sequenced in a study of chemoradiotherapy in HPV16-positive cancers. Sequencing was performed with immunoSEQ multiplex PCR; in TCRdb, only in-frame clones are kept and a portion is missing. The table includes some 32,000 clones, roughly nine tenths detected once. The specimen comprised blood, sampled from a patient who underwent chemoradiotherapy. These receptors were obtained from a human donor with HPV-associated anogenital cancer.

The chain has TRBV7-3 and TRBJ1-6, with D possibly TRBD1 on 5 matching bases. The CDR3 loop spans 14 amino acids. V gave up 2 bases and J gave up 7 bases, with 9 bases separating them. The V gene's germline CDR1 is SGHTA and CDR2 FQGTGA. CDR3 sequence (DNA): TGTGCCAGCAGCTTACTGGGGGTAAATTCACCCCTCCACTTT. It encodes CASSLLGVNSPLHF. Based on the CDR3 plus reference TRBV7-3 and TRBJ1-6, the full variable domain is GAGVSQTPSNKVTEKGKYVELRCDPISGHTALYWYRQSLGQGPEFLIYFQGTGAADDSGLPNDRFFAVRPEGSVSTLKIQRTERGDSAVYLCASSLLGVNSPLHFGNGTRLTVT.

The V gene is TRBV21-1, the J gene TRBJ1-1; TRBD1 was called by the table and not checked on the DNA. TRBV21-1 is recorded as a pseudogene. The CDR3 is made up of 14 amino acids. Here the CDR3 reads CASSNPGEYTEAFF. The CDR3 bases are TGTGCCAGCAGCAACCCAGGGGAATACACTGAAGCTTTCTTT.

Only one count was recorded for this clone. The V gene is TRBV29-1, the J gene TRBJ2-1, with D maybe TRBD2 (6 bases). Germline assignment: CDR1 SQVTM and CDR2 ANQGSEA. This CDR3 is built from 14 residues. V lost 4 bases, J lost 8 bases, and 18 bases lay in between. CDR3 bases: TGCAGCGTTGCTAGCGAGTGGGGTAGGGATGAGCAGTTCTTC. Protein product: CSVASEWGRDEQFF.